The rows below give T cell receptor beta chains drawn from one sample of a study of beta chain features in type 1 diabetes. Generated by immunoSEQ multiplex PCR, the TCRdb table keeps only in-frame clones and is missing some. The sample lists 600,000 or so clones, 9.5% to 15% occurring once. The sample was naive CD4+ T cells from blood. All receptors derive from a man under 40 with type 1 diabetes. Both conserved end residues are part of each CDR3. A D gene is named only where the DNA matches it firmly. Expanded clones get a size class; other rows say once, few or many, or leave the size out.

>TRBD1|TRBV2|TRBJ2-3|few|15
CASSAGTGITDTQYF
TGTGCCAGCAGCGCCGGGACAGGGATCACAGATACGCAGTATTTT
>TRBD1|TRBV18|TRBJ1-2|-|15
CASSQGTGAIYGYTF
TGTGCCAGCTCACAGGGGACAGGGGCCATCTATGGCTACACCTTC
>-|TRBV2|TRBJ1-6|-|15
CASTEVRGSDSPLHF
TGTGCCAGCACCGAAGTCAGGGGATCGGATTCACCCCTCCACTTT
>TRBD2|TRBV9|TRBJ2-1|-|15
CASSVSSGVHNEQFF
TGTGCCAGCAGCGTAAGTAGCGGGGTCCACAATGAGCAGTTCTTC
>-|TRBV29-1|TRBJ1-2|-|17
CSVEFRGGQSTNYGYTF
TGCAGCGTTGAATTTAGGGGGGGCCAATCAACTAACTATGGCTACACCTTC
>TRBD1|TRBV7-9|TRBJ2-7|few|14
CASSIAGTDYEQYF
TGTGCCAGCAGCATAGCCGGGACAGACTACGAGCAGTACTTC
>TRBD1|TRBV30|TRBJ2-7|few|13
CAWTWDRDYEQYF
TGTGCCTGGACCTGGGACAGGGACTACGAGCAGTACTTC
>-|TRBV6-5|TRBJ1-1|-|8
CPGTEAFF
TGTCCGGGCACTGAAGCTTTCTTT
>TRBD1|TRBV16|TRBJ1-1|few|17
CASSQIIAWTGSTEAFF
TGTGCCAGCAGCCAAATCATTGCGTGGACAGGGAGCACTGAAGCTTTCTTT
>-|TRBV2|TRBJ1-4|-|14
CASSSDREGEKLFF
TGTGCCAGCAGTTCCGACAGAGAGGGTGAAAAACTGTTTTTT
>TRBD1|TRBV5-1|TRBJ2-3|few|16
CASSLTGVGSTDTQYF
TGCGCCAGCAGCTTAACAGGGGTTGGGAGCACAGATACGCAGTATTTT
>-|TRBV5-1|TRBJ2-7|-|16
CASSRRVDSTAYEQYF
TGCGCCAGCAGCCGGAGAGTGGACAGCACAGCCTACGAGCAGTACTTC
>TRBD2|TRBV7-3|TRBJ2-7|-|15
CASRSSGGPFYEQYF
TGTGCCAGCAGATCAAGCGGGGGGCCCTTCTACGAGCAGTACTTC
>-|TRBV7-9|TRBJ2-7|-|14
CASSFGTDSYEQYF
TGTGCCAGCAGCTTCGGCACAGACAGCTACGAGCAGTACTTC
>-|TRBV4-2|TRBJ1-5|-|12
CASSLRNQPQHF
TGTGCCAGCAGCCTCCGGAATCAGCCCCAGCATTTT
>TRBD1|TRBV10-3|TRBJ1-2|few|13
CAISGDRGYGYTF
TGTGCCATCAGTGGGGACAGGGGCTATGGCTACACCTTC
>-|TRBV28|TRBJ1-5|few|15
CASSFIGTVPGPQHF
TGTGCCAGCAGTTTCATCGGGACGGTCCCGGGGCCCCAGCATTTT
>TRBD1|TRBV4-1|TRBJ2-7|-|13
CASSPTTGFGQYF
TGCGCCAGCAGCCCGACGACAGGGTTCGGGCAGTACTTC
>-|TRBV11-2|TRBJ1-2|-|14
CASSLAGTPAGYTF
TGTGCCAGCAGCTTAGCCGGGACCCCCGCCGGCTACACCTTC
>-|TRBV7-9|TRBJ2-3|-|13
CASSIGLSDTQYF
TGTGCCAGCAGCATAGGACTCTCCGATACGCAGTATTTT
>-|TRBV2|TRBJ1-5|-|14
CASSDGRSNQPQHF
TGTGCCAGCAGTGACGGACGTAGCAATCAGCCCCAGCATTTT
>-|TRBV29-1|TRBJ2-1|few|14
CSVDRRSSYNEQFF
TGCAGCGTTGATCGGAGAAGCTCCTACAATGAGCAGTTCTTC
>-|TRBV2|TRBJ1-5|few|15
CASSYREGGYQPQHF
TGTGCCAGCAGTTACAGGGAAGGGGGATATCAGCCCCAGCATTTT
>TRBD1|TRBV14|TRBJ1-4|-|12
CASSLGTGGTFF
TGTGCCAGCAGCCTAGGGACAGGAGGGACCTTTTTT
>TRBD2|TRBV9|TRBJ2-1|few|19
CASGRLAGIIGPSYNEQFF
TGTGCCAGCGGACGACTAGCGGGGATAATTGGTCCTTCCTACAATGAGCAGTTCTTC
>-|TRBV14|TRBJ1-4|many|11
CASSQDGKLFF
TGTGCCAGCAGCCAAGATGGAAAACTGTTTTTT
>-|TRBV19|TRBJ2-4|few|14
CASSIRGAKNIQYF
TGTGCCAGTAGTATACGAGGTGCCAAAAACATTCAGTACTTC
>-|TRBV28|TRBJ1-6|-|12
CASSFPPSPLHF
TGTGCCAGCAGTTTCCCACCTTCACCCCTCCACTTT
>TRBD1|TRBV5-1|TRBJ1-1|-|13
CASSLEGQEEAFF
TGCGCCAGCAGCTTGGAGGGACAGGAGGAAGCTTTCTTT
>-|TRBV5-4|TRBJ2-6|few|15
CASSYPPAGANVLTF
TGTGCCAGCAGCTACCCACCCGCTGGGGCCAACGTCCTGACTTTC
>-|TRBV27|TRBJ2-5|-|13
CASSLRGGETQYF
TGTGCCAGCAGTCTCAGGGGCGGAGAGACCCAGTACTTC
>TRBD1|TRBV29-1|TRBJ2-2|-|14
CSAPGQGGSGELFF
TGCAGTGCACCGGGACAGGGAGGGTCCGGGGAGCTGTTTTTT
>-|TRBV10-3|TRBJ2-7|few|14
CASIPGSLAYEQYF
TGTGCCTCTATTCCCGGCAGCTTAGCCTACGAGCAGTACTTC
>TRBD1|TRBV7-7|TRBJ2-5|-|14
CASSLGQGSETQYF
TGTGCCAGCAGCTTAGGACAGGGGAGCGAGACCCAGTACTTC
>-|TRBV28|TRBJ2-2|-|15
CASSVWQGDTGELFF
TGTGCCAGCAGTGTCTGGCAGGGTGACACCGGGGAGCTGTTTTTT
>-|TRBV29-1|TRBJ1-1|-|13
CSVVSGVNTEAFF
TGCAGCGTTGTTTCAGGGGTGAACACTGAAGCTTTCTTT